This T cell receptor beta chain was sequenced during a study of CD8+CD57+ T cells in acquired aplastic anemia. Background on the study: The mean DNA yield obtained from sorted CD4+ and CD8+ cells came to approximately 3 ug.

In patients chosen for sequencing, flow cytometry had shown CD8+CD57+ cell expansion. The template used for profiling TCR beta VDJ and CDR3 was genomic DNA. Via MiXCR, TCRdb re-called the reads, giving one row per CDR3 protein. The repertoire holds around 180,000 distinct CDR3 sequences, with approximately 48% as singletons. The CDR3 length is 13 residues. V was shortened by 3 bases and J by 8 bases, with 13 bases between the two germline ends. The germline V gene encodes CDR1 MNHEY and CDR2 SMNVEV (reference sequence). This clonotype was detected only a few times. This rearrangement joins TRBV27 to TRBJ1-2; no definite D call. Specimen: sorted CD4+, CD8+, or CD8+CD57+ T cells (not recorded which) from PBMCs. This receptor was identified in a human donor with aplastic anemia. For the CDR3, the DNA is TGTGCCAGCAGTTTGAGAGGGAGCGGAGGCTACACCTTC. This translates into CASSLRGSGGYTF.